The entry that follows covers one T cell receptor (beta chain) sequence. Its antigen remains unknown. This record belongs to a study of cytomegalovirus exposure and HLA in healthy donors. Germline V gene data show CDR1 as SGHNT and CDR2 as YYREEE (reference sequence). The CDR3 totals 15 residues. Unmatched junction bases numbered 6, after V lost 4 bases and J lost 0 bases. Study-wide points: Exclusion as indistinguishable affected some V segments, including TRBV6-2 and TRBV6-3.

Use of 60 Vbeta and 13 Jbeta primers characterized the PCR. This table comes from immunoSEQ multiplex PCR, and its TCRdb copy is limited to in-frame clones, with some not included. The top ten hold about 2.7% of the sample, which has about 160,000 clones, around 64% seen once. This receptor was taken from a woman aged 25 to 39 in good health and CMV-seronegative. Source material: PBMCs. The chain is built from TRBV5-4 and TRBJ2-7, with 8 positions matching TRBD2. CDR3 DNA: TGTGCCAGCAGCCCGATAGCGGGAAACTCCTACGAGCAGTACTTC. This translates into CASSPIAGNSYEQYF.